The 11 T cell receptor beta chains presented below share a single source sample, sequenced in a study of neurological immune-mediated disorders. TCRdb analysed the 5' RACE reads with MiXCR anew, one entry per CDR3 protein. The sample carries roughly 80,000 distinct CDR3 sequences, about 9% recorded once. The sample was PBMCs. The receptors here all came from a man aged 50 to 60 in good health.

This clonotype came up many times. The V gene is TRBV6-2 or TRBV6-3, the J gene TRBJ2-1; 11 bases match TRBD1. CDR3 length: 14 amino acids. Germline CDR1 and CDR2: MNHEY and SVGEGT. V lost 8 bases and J lost 6; bases outside the gene matches: 6. In DNA, the CDR3 is TGTGCCAGCCGATACGGGACAGGGGGCAATGAGCAGTTCTTC. It yields the protein CASRYGTGGNEQFF.

This clonotype was observed many times. The chain uses TRBV5-1 and TRBJ1-1; tentatively, D is TRBD1 (5 bases). Germline CDR1 SGHRS, CDR2 YFSETQ. CDR3 size: 12 residues. With 7 bases removed from V and 6 bases from J, the gap between germline ends came to 13 bases. The CDR3 DNA reads TGCGCCAGCCGAACAAGGGGAGCTGAAGCTTTCTTT. It yields the protein CASRTRGAEAFF.

The sample holds many counts of this clonotype. This chain connects TRBV7-2 to TRBJ2-7; 7 nucleotides line up with TRBD1. J gave up 3 bases and V 5 bases, and 4 bases lay outside the gene matches. CDR1 and CDR2 (germline): SGHTA, FQGNSA. The CDR3 is made up of 13 amino acids. CDR3 region: CASSRDRNYEQYF. As DNA, the CDR3 is TGTGCCAGCAGCCGGGACAGAAACTACGAGCAGTACTTC. Variable domain in full (rest from reference TRBV7-2 and TRBJ2-7): GAGVSQSPSNKVTEKGKDVELRCDPISGHTALYWYRQSLGQGLEFLIYFQGNSAPDKSGLPSDRFSAERTGGSVSTLTIQRTQQEDSAVYLCASSRDRNYEQYFGPGTRLTVT.

This clonotype has only one observation. A much larger clone lies a single base off, so this may be a read error. This sequence joins TRBV6-1 and TRBJ1-1, with D unclear. This CDR3 region has 14 residues. The germline CDR1 and CDR2 sequences are MNHNS and SASEGT. CDR3 sequence: CANSDHTYNTEAFF. The CDR3 DNA reads as TGTGCCAACAGTGACCATACCTATAACACTGAAGCTTTCTTT.

As to this clonotype: Just one base apart from a much larger clone, this may be a read error. This chain connects TRBV9 to TRBJ2-2; no firm D call. The CDR3 runs to 15 residues. V was pared by 5 bases and J by 1 base, with 12 bases between. CDR1 is SGDLS, CDR2 YYNGEE, per germline. The CDR3, as DNA: TGTGCCAGCAGTCCCTCGCAGAGGAACACCGGGGAGCTGTTTTTT. As protein: CASSPSQRNTGELFF.

This clonotype has at least ten counts. V and J are TRBV6-5 and TRBJ2-3; the D gene is possibly TRBD1 (6 bases). CDR1 is MNHEY, CDR2 SVGAGI, per germline. The CDR3 runs 16 residues. Trimming cost V 0 bases and J 3 bases, with 13 bases left between them. The CDR3 is CASSYSGRGGTDTQYF. The CDR3 region has the DNA TGTGCCAGCAGTTACTCGGGGAGAGGGGGAACAGATACGCAGTATTTT.

In its sample, this clonotype was seen many times. This chain links TRBV5-1 with TRBJ2-7, with D perhaps TRBD2 (5 bases). CDR3 length equals 17 residues. Between the trimmed V and J ends, which lost 0 bases and 3 bases, there was a span of 19 bases. Germline-derived CDR1 and CDR2 are SGHRS and YFSETQ. CDR3 in DNA: TGCGCCAGCAGCTTGGAGACCGGGATCTATTTTAACTACGAGCAGTACTTC. This sequence encodes CASSLETGIYFNYEQYF.

This clonotype has ten or more counts. The genes are TRBV3-1 and TRBJ1-4; D may be TRBD1 (5 bases). Germline CDR1 reads LGHDT; CDR2 reads YNNKEL (reference sequence). This CDR3 has 15 residues. V lost 0 bases and J lost 11, with 16 bases in between. The CDR3 loop is CASSQEGGTAGKLFF. In nucleotides, the CDR3 is TGTGCCAGCAGCCAAGAAGGCGGCACGGCAGGGAAACTGTTTTTT.

This chain connects TRBV3-1 to TRBJ2-5, with TRBD1 as a possible D gene (5 bases). Deletions cut 1 base from V and 4 bases from J, with 16 bases between. Germline CDR1 is LGHDT and CDR2 is YNNKEL (reference sequence). This CDR3 contains 16 residues. The DNA of the CDR3 is TGTGCCAGCAGCCAAGGAACTGGGGCTTCGGGAGAGACCCAGTACTTC. It codes for CASSQGTGASGETQYF.

This clonotype appeared many times. This chain links TRBV12-3 or TRBV12-4 with TRBJ1-6, with 7 positions matching TRBD1. The CDR3 covers 14 residues. The V gene end was trimmed by 4 bases and the J gene end by 10 bases; junction bases not matched to a gene: 7. CDR3 protein: CASSSTGARSPLHF. The DNA of the CDR3 is TGTGCCAGCAGTTCCACAGGGGCTAGATCACCCCTCCACTTT.

Ten or more counts support this clonotype. The chain has TRBV4-1 and TRBJ2-1; D uncertain. The CDR3 runs to 12 residues. V lost 4 bases to trimming and J lost 8 bases, with 9 bases between them. CDR1 is MGHRA and CDR2 is YSYEKL in the germline V gene. In DNA form, the CDR3 reads TGCGCCAGCAGCCCCCTTGGTTATGAGCAGTTCTTC. Its translation is CASSPLGYEQFF.